The following is a T cell receptor beta chain sequence with its context. This record belongs to a study of T cells in tuberculosis. In germline, CDR1 is MNHEY, CDR2 SVGAGI. The CDR3 spans 15 residues. The V and J ends lost 0 bases and 0 bases respectively, with 5 bases between them. The method was immunoSEQ multiplex PCR; TCRdb's version includes in-frame clones alone and lacks a portion of them. The sample includes roughly 34,000 clones, roughly 93% of them seen just once. The sample's time point: new active TB diagnosis, blood taken before or within 7 days of starting treatment. The sample here was PBMCs, taken at tuberculosis diagnosis. This sequence was found in an adult with tuberculosis. The V and J genes are TRBV6-5 and TRBJ2-2; D remains unclear. The CDR3 is CASSYSTANTGELFF. CDR3 sequence (DNA): TGTGCCAGCAGTTACTCGACTGCGAACACCGGGGAGCTGTTTTTT.